This T cell receptor (beta chain) was retrieved from a study of T cells in localized non-small cell lung cancer. Broader study findings: The appearance of a median approximately 61 of the top 100 tumor clones was seen in adjacent lung.

The table came from immunoSEQ multiplex PCR; TCRdb's copy has only in-frame clones and leaves some out. The sample gives about 1,400 clones, approximately 36% of which show up once; roughly 18% is in the top ten. The CDR3 spans 13 residues. The V and J ends lost 7 bases and 5 bases respectively, with 14 bases between them. Germline loops: CDR1 SQVTM, CDR2 ANQGSEA. This clone was observed a few times. Its target is not known. This clonotype was obtained from a man between 40 and 70 years old with stage II lung adenocarcinoma. The chain carries TRBV29-1 and TRBJ2-2; D perhaps matches TRBD1 (5 bases). Material: lung tumor tissue, obtained before any cancer treatment. CDR3 loop: CSGTRMGTGELFF. The CDR3 coding sequence is TGCAGCGGGACAAGGATGGGTACCGGGGAGCTGTTTTTT.